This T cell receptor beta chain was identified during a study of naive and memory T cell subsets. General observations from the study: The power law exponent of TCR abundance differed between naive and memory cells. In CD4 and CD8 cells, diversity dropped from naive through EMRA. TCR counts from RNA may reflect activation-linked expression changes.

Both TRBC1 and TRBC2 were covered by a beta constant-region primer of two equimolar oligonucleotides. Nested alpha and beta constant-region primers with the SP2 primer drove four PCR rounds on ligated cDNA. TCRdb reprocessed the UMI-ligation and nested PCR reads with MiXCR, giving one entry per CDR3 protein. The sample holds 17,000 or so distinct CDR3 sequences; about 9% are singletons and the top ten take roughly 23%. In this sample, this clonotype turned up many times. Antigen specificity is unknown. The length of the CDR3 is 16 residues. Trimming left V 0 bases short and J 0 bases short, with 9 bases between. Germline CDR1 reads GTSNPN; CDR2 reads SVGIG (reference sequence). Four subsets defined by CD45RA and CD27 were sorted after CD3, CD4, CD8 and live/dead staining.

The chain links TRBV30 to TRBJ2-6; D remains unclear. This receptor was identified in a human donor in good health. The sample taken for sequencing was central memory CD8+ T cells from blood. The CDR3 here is CAWSVLGDSGANVLTF. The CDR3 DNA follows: TGTGCCTGGAGTGTACTTGGGGACTCTGGGGCCAACGTCCTGACTTTC.